The 27 T cell receptor beta chains below come from one sample, sequenced in a study of technical replicates of blood from a handful of donors. The table came from immunoSEQ multiplex PCR; TCRdb's copy has only in-frame clones and leaves some out. The sample yields under 100,000 clones, around 96% seen once. The sample taken for sequencing was T cells isolated from PBMCs. The origin of the receptors is a human donor in good health.

This rearrangement joins TRBV9 to TRBJ1-4; possible D gene TRBD1, 6 bases. This CDR3 region has 16 residues. With 4 bases removed from V and 11 bases from J, the gap between germline ends came to 24 bases. Germline V CDR1 and CDR2: SGDLS, YYNGEE. CDR3 sequence: CASSPGRGPPGEKLFF. DNA for the CDR3: TGTGCCAGCAGCCCTGGGCGGGGGCCACCGGGGGAGAAACTGTTTTTT.

The V call is TRBV7-9, the J call TRBJ2-3; D is perhaps TRBD2 (6 bases). The germline gives CDR1 SEHNR, CDR2 FQNEAQ (reference sequence). V was trimmed by 3 bases and J by 3 bases, leaving 13 bases between them. The CDR3 consists of 15 residues. The CDR3: CASSFVSGATDTQYF. In DNA form, the CDR3 reads TGTGCCAGCAGCTTTGTTAGCGGCGCGACAGATACGCAGTATTTT.

The table lists this clone with a count of one. CDR3 residues: CASSIEAGMRETQYF. The CDR3 bases are TGTGCCAGTAGTATTGAGGCAGGGATGCGGGAGACCCAGTACTTC. The chain is built from TRBV19 and TRBJ2-5, with a possible D match to TRBD1 (5 bases). Trimming left V 3 bases short and J 5 bases short, with 16 bases between. The V gene's germline CDR1 is LNHDA and CDR2 SQIVND (reference sequence). The CDR3 sequence is 15 residues long.

DNA for the CDR3: TGTGCCAGCAGAGTCGGAGGCGGAGCCTACAATGAGCAGTTCTTC. Its protein is CASRVGGGAYNEQFF. The genes are TRBV2 and TRBJ2-1; perhaps TRBD2 as D (5 bases). V lost 6 bases and J 2 bases, leaving 14 bases between the germline ends. The germline V gene has CDR1 SNHLY and CDR2 FYNNEI. The CDR3 covers 15 residues.

V is TRBV18 and J is TRBJ1-4; weak D call: TRBD1 (6 bases). The CDR3 is 18 amino acids. The germline V gene encodes CDR1 KGHSH and CDR2 LQKENI. Deletions cut 0 bases from V and 3 bases from J, with 17 bases between. CDR3 nucleotides: TGTGCCAGCTCACCACCGGTGTTCGGGGGGCGGTCTAATGAAAAACTGTTTTTT. As protein: CASSPPVFGGRSNEKLFF.

The chain has TRBV11-3 and TRBJ2-2; D possibly corresponds to TRBD2 (5 bases). Trimming took off 5 bases at V and 4 bases at J, with 14 bases between the two ends. The CDR3 runs 15 residues. Germline V gives CDR1 SGHNT, CDR2 YENEEA. CDR3: CASSPYARGTGELFF. The CDR3 bases are TGTGCCAGCAGCCCTTATGCCCGGGGCACCGGGGAGCTGTTTTTT.

V usage is TRBV28 and J usage is TRBJ1-2; D is possibly TRBD1 (5 bases). V lost 2 bases, J lost 6 bases, and 19 bases lay in between. This CDR3 is 16 amino acids long. Germline assignment: CDR1 MDHEN and CDR2 SYDVKM. Here the CDR3 reads CASSLKVGQGNNGYTF. The CDR3 DNA follows: TGTGCCAGCAGTTTAAAGGTCGGGCAGGGAAACAATGGCTACACCTTC.

This clone was seen once. The gene calls are TRBV11-3 and TRBJ2-3; 11 bases agree with TRBD2. Unmatched junction bases numbered 9, after V lost 5 bases and J lost 2 bases. Germline V gives CDR1 SGHNT, CDR2 YENEEA. There are 17 residues in the CDR3. CDR3 sequence: CASSPTSGAPHTDTQYF. DNA for the CDR3: TGTGCCAGCAGCCCGACTAGCGGGGCGCCCCACACAGATACGCAGTATTTT.

CDR3 protein: CASSLLQGRGNTIYF. The CDR3 DNA reads TGTGCCAGCAGCTTACTCCAGGGGAGAGGAAACACCATATATTTT. The chain has TRBV7-2 and TRBJ1-3; D is possibly TRBD1 (6 bases). The CDR3 is made up of 15 amino acids. Trimming pared 2 bases from V and 4 bases from J, leaving 12 bases between. CDR1 is SGHTA and CDR2 is FQGNSA in the germline V gene.

The chain couples TRBV11-3 to TRBJ1-1, with D tentatively TRBD1 (5 bases). V lost 9 bases and J lost 0, with 17 bases in between. Germline loops: CDR1 SGHNT, CDR2 YENEEA. CDR3 length equals 15 residues. CDR3 region: CASIRGGRMNTEAFF. The CDR3 bases are TGTGCCAGTATAAGGGGAGGTAGGATGAACACTGAAGCTTTCTTT.

A word on this clone: One junction end disagrees with the germline gene, perhaps due to a read error. J is TRBJ1-1 and V is TRBV11-1; 7 bases are shared with TRBD1. Germline-derived CDR1 and CDR2 are SGHAT and FQDESV (reference sequence). There are 12 residues in the CDR3. CDR3 loop: CASSSGGSDAFF. The CDR3 DNA follows: TGTGCCAGCAGCTCAGGGGGGTCTGACGCTTTCTTT.

The gene calls are TRBV10-3 and TRBJ2-5; 12 bases fit TRBD2. Germline CDR1 reads ENHRY; CDR2 reads SYGVKD. The V segment lost 2 bases and the J segment 2 bases; nucleotides outside the gene matches: 3. This CDR3 is built from 16 residues. CDR3 protein: CAISEPGLAGQETQYF. DNA of the CDR3: TGTGCCATCAGTGAGCCGGGACTAGCGGGTCAAGAGACCCAGTACTTC.

This chain links TRBV30 with TRBJ1-1; D perhaps matches TRBD1 (5 bases). Trimming pared 4 bases from V and 5 bases from J, leaving 11 bases between. CDR3 length equals 12 residues. The germline gives CDR1 GTSNPN, CDR2 SVGIG (reference sequence). CDR3 in amino acids: CAWNSGGTEAFF. DNA for the CDR3: TGTGCCTGGAACTCGGGGGGAACTGAAGCTTTCTTT.

V is TRBV7-9 and J is TRBJ2-3; 11 bases are a match to TRBD1. The CDR3 is 16 residues long. Losses at the gene ends were 5 bases for V and 3 bases for J; bases not matched to a gene: 7. The germline V gene encodes CDR1 SEHNR and CDR2 FQNEAQ (reference sequence). The CDR3 loop reads CASSPPGQGGTDTQYF. The CDR3 region has the DNA TGTGCCAGCAGCCCGCCGGGACAGGGGGGGACAGATACGCAGTATTTT.

The V call is TRBV6-4, the J call TRBJ2-7; D perhaps matches TRBD2 (5 bases). The CDR3 is 14 residues long. Germline-derived CDR1 and CDR2 are MRHNA and SNTAGT. Trimming removed 2 bases at V and 3 bases at J, with 11 bases between. DNA for the CDR3: TGTGCCAGCAGTGACCCTAGCTTATTCTACGAGCAGTACTTC. Translated, it gives CASSDPSLFYEQYF.

This clone was detected once. V is TRBV7-9 and J is TRBJ2-5, with D possibly TRBD2 on 6 matching bases. There are 13 residues in the CDR3. Germline lookup yields CDR1 SEHNR and CDR2 FQNEAQ (reference sequence). V was shortened by 9 bases and J by 7 bases, with 18 bases between the two germline ends. This CDR3 is CASSPWREGTQYF. The CDR3, as DNA: TGTGCCAGTAGTCCGTGGCGGGAAGGGACCCAGTACTTC.

This chain joins TRBV27 and TRBJ2-2; D may be TRBD2 (6 bases). The length of the CDR3 is 14 residues. The V end was cut by 7 bases, the J end by 0 bases, with 9 bases between. Germline V gene data show CDR1 as MNHEY and CDR2 as SMNVEV (reference sequence). This CDR3 is CASKRASNTGELFF. The CDR3 DNA reads as TGTGCCAGCAAGCGGGCCTCGAACACCGGGGAGCTGTTTTTT.

The V and J genes are TRBV27 and TRBJ2-3; TRBD2 matches 8 bases. V was clipped by 6 bases and J by 0 bases; unmatched bases: 5. CDR1 and CDR2 from the germline V gene are MNHEY and SMNVEV (reference sequence). The CDR3 is made up of 15 amino acids. The CDR3 loop is CASSLSGTSTDTQYF. DNA for the CDR3: TGTGCCAGCAGCCTTAGCGGGACTAGCACAGATACGCAGTATTTT.

J is TRBJ2-1 and V is TRBV14; perhaps TRBD1 as D (6 bases). Trimming took 5 bases from V and 12 from J, leaving 23 bases between them. Per germline, CDR1 SGHDN and CDR2 FVKESK. CDR3 size: 15 residues. CDR3 in amino acids: CASSKSTVQTGGQFF. Written as DNA, the CDR3 is TGTGCCAGCAGCAAGTCGACCGTCCAGACAGGAGGGCAGTTCTTC.

V and J are TRBV30 and TRBJ2-1; the D gene is possibly TRBD2 (5 bases). Looked up from germline, CDR1 is GTSNPN and CDR2 is SVGIG (reference sequence). V was clipped by 4 bases and J by 2 bases, with 9 bases between them. CDR3 size: 13 residues. The CDR3 region is CAWMVGTYNEQFF. CDR3 DNA sequence: TGTGCCTGGATGGTCGGGACCTACAATGAGCAGTTCTTC.

The sample holds a few counts of this clone. This rearrangement joins TRBV28 to TRBJ1-1, with unresolved D. CDR1 and CDR2 from the germline V gene are MDHEN and SYDVKM. Trimming shortened V by 8 bases and J by 3 bases, and 4 bases separated the two germline ends. The CDR3 spans 10 residues. The CDR3 here is CASRYTEAFF. The CDR3 region has the DNA TGTGCCAGCCGGTACACTGAAGCTTTCTTT.

The rearrangement uses TRBV5-1 and TRBJ2-7; TRBD2 matches at 12 bases. The CDR3 runs to 16 residues. Germline CDR1 SGHRS, CDR2 YFSETQ. Germline trimming cut 4 bases from V and 5 bases from J; bases unmatched to any gene: 10. CDR3 protein: CASSGTLAGGKNEQYF. The CDR3, as DNA: TGCGCCAGCAGCGGGACTCTAGCGGGAGGGAAAAACGAGCAGTACTTC. The variable domain in full, with the rest retrieved from reference TRBV5-1 and TRBJ2-7, is KAGVTQTPRYLIKTRGQQVTLSCSPISGHRSVSWYQQTPGQGLQFLFEYFSETQRNKGNFPGRFSGRQFSNSRSEMNVSTLELGDSALYLCASSGTLAGGKNEQYFGPGTRLTVT.

The rearrangement links TRBV6-6 to TRBJ1-4; D unresolved. Germline-derived CDR1 and CDR2 are MNHNY and SVGAGI (reference sequence). V was shortened by 7 bases and J by 0 bases, with 12 bases between the two germline ends. This CDR3 is 15 amino acids long. In DNA, the CDR3 is TGTGCCAGCACCTCAGGTTTTGCAACTAATGAAAAACTGTTTTTT. This encodes CASTSGFATNEKLFF.

This rearrangement joins TRBV19 to TRBJ2-7; D uncertain. The CDR3 length is 15 residues. In germline, CDR1 is LNHDA, CDR2 SQIVND (reference sequence). Trimming took off 4 bases at V and 2 bases at J, with 15 bases between the two ends. In DNA, the CDR3 is TGTGCCAGTAGTACCCCGCAAGCTATCCCCTACGAGCAGTACTTC. It yields the protein CASSTPQAIPYEQYF.

This clone came up once. V is TRBV2 and J is TRBJ1-5, with no clear D. Germline-derived CDR1 and CDR2 are SNHLY and FYNNEI. This CDR3 spans 13 amino acids. Trimming left V 7 bases short and J 0 bases short, with 7 bases between. As DNA, the CDR3 is TGTGCCAGCACCGAGTATAGCAATCAGCCCCAGCATTTT. Translation gives CASTEYSNQPQHF.

Of note for this clone: One end of the junction does not line up with germline, which may come from a read error. The chain employs TRBV4-3 and TRBJ2-1; tentative D call: TRBD2 (6 bases). This CDR3 has 12 amino acids. The germline gives CDR1 LGHNA, CDR2 YSLEER. The CDR3 region is CASGQGLDEQFF. CDR3 bases: TGCGCCAGCGGCCAGGGACTCGATGAGCAGTTCTTC.

The chain recombines TRBV5-1 with TRBJ1-1; no firm D call. V dropped 4 bases and J dropped 2 bases, with 12 bases sitting between them. The CDR3 is 14 residues long. CDR1 and CDR2 from the germline V gene are SGHRS and YFSETQ. The CDR3 loop reads CASSPWAKNTEAFF. CDR3 coding DNA: TGCGCCAGCAGCCCTTGGGCAAAAAACACTGAAGCTTTCTTT.